Listed here is a single TCR beta chain. Its cognate antigen has yet to be identified. No much larger clone exists at a distance of one base, and base qualities are not known. The CDR3 holds 12 amino acids from the cysteine to the phenylalanine. The only DNA kept is the CDR3, 36 bases in frame from the first base. The germline V gene encodes CDR1 GTSNPN and CDR2 SVGIG (reference sequence). The V end loses 2 bases and the J end loses 5 bases, and a stretch of 6 bases separates them. The cohort was made up of about 670 healthy bone marrow donors. All cohort members were sampled while nominally healthy, although unrecorded immune exposures were likely present. The donor tested CMV seronegative and was one of the 352 seronegative cohort members. Each donor provided a peripheral blood sample, and peripheral blood mononuclear cells were used for TCR beta sequencing. The Qiagen DNeasy Blood Extraction Kit was used to extract genomic DNA from the blood cell samples.

This sample was included in a study of cytomegalovirus exposure and HLA in healthy donors (dated by TCRdb to 2017 to 2019). As for the study more broadly: In an earlier analysis of 550 to 750 of the donors, 276 Gb of sequence data and about 110 million unique TCR beta sequences from about 179 million T cells were reported. In a later genetic analysis, genome-wide SNP genotypes for 398 of the 666 donors were used, and that subset was treated as a discovery cohort. Typing coverage varied by locus: about 629-640 donors for A, B, C, DRB1 and DQB1; about 520 for DQA1; nearly 610 for DPA1; approximately 450 for DPB1. In the later analysis, no new phenotypic data were used to find candidate immune exposures; instead, reliance was placed on TCR beta sequences and their occurrence across donors. In a later analysis, previously published TCR beta repertoires from about 640 donors were re-analyzed and high-resolution HLA genotyping was added so that TCR occurrence patterns could be studied. Alongside the repertoire data, information on donor age, sex, ethnicity and CMV serostatus was compiled. Both class I and class II loci were covered by HLA typing, at four-digit resolution. The aim of the study was to test whether cataloging public T cell receptors could identify signatures of past pathogen exposure. Among about 390 genotyped donors of the cohort, an average of 235,054 unique TCR beta nucleotide sequences were sequenced per donor, roughly 20% of them non-productive. The T cell repertoires of roughly 660 subjects were profiled by immunosequencing and related to cytomegalovirus serostatus. To predict cytomegalovirus infection status, the study combined high-throughput TCR immunosequencing, statistical association of individual TCRs with disease status, and machine learning. An earlier analysis of nearly 600 of the donors applied high-throughput TCR beta sequencing to assess whether each TCR beta V gene segment acted as functional or pseudogenic. Several DR-DQ haplotypes were treated as single units for association and clustering because of strong linkage in the cohort. In addition to the first cohort of 650 to 800 subjects, a separate validation cohort of about 120 different subjects was used. The genetic ancestry cluster associated with self-reported Caucasian donors included about four fifths of the 398 genotyped donors. Every repertoire in the discovery cohort had been generated on one and the same sequencing platform. An early release covering some 640 HLA-typed donors comprised approximately 300 gigabases of sequencing data and approximately 80 million unique TCR sequences. Overall results and qualifications from the work: In a later genetic analysis, a missense DCLRE1C variant was associated with V-gene and J-gene trimming of TCR beta chains, and the association was replicated in an independent cohort. The authors suggested that the approach could potentially be extended to other disease states and immunological phenotypes. Immune exposure information for the cohort was limited to CMV serostatus. When HLA alleles, especially DR and DQ, strongly co-occurred, attributing TCR associations to individual alleles was difficult. Because HLA typing was unavailable for some donors at each locus, only the typed subset was used in association tests. Correlated functional status among segregating V segments might be attributable to linkage disequilibrium, but an unknown experimental factor could not be ruled out. The 87-base-pair reads could not distinguish some IMGT-functional V segments, including TRBV6-2 and TRBV6-3, so those segments were excluded. In a later analysis, over 15,000 TCR beta sequences were associated with specific HLA alleles at a false discovery rate of 0.05. In a later analysis, TCR association rates were found to vary across HLA loci, with the most associated TCRs seen for DRB1 alleles and the fewest for HLA-C alleles. The presence/absence analyses assumed that sequencing depth was roughly uniform across donors, and that assumption may not be true. In vitro tests confirmed that three of the cytomegalovirus-associated TCR beta chains recognize cytomegalovirus antigens. The classifier was reported to diagnose cytomegalovirus status with high specificity and sensitivity in both the original and validation cohorts. The study gave a list of about 150 TCR beta chains associated with cytomegalovirus. Across donors, most TCR sequences were observed very rarely, whereas some public TCRs were present in many individuals. According to a later analysis, parvovirus B19, influenza, CMV and Epstein-Barr virus appeared linked to several top co-occurrence clusters. A later analysis found that most CMV-associated TCR beta chains appeared HLA-restricted, with HLA associations seemingly driven largely by CMV exposure. Because counts were too low, roughly 17 rarely observed V segments, including chromosome 9 orphons, were left out of the earlier analysis of 587 of the donors. Broadly in line with IMGT annotations, most TCR beta V segments showed up in productive rearrangements about 87% or about 30% of the time in an earlier analysis of around 550 of the donors. A further reported finding was that TCR beta sequences accurately predicted the HLA-A and HLA-B alleles for most subjects in the first cohort. The sequencing pipeline was judged likely to have produced a cluster of highly shared sequence variants as a technical artifact. This cohort had only TCR beta chains sequenced, and the lack of alpha or paired-chain data limited which features could be detected. Compared with the roughly 700-donor mean, donors in an Asian-associated ancestry cluster had fewer N-insertions in productive TCRs, according to a later genetic analysis. In a later analysis, HLA-associated TCR beta chains showed more clonal expansion and lower generation probabilities than non-associated chains that were equally common.

The library was produced with the immunoSEQ multiplex PCR assay. The multiplex PCR relied on a mix of 60 forward primers for TCR Vbeta segments and 13 reverse primers for TCR Jbeta segments. A multiplex PCR assay on genomic DNA amplified the CDR3 region of rearranged TCR beta genes. The amplified TCR beta libraries were sequenced on the Illumina HiSeq System as 87-base-pair reads. Processing in the source paper ran as follows. A later analysis counted about 80 million unique TCR beta chains across the 666 repertoires, and approximately 11 million of these chains were shared by at least two donors. A nearest-neighbor algorithm error-corrected the raw reads and collapsed the reads into unique sequences, merging closely related sequences to remove PCR and sequencing errors. Alignment of CDR3 sequences to IMGT reference sequences was used to assign V, D and J gene segments. Each retained sequence needed at least a six-nucleotide match to both a V gene segment and a J gene segment. A rearrangement counted as productive if the CDR3 had no stop codons and remained in frame with V and J, and every other rearrangement counted as non-productive. Following IMGT convention, CDR3 was defined as the stretch from the second conserved V-encoded cysteine up to the conserved J-encoded phenylalanine. In an earlier analysis of 587 of the donors, sequences lacking an unambiguous match to a single V gene segment were excluded. An earlier analysis of 500 to 600 of the donors classified V segments as functional when productive rearrangements were above 56.7% and as segregating when the standard deviation between donors was above 5%. A statistical classification framework was developed to diagnose cytomegalovirus status using the catalog of TCR beta chain sequences. A later analysis assigned V and J genes by comparing TCR nucleotide sequences with IMGT/GENE-DB human TR gene sequences. A later analysis assigned CDR3 sequences and most-parsimonious VDJ recombination scenarios with the TCRdist pipeline. A later analysis defined each TCR beta chain by its CDR3 amino acid sequence plus V-gene family, and excluded reads lacking a unique V-gene family. To address suspected cross-contamination and a sequencing artifact, a later analysis removed a few hundred highly shared, low-generation-probability nucleotide sequences. In a later analysis, a clonal expansion index was calculated for each public chain from normalized within-repertoire ranks of inferred template counts. In a later analysis, generation probabilities were computed with a VDJ recombination model fitted to out-of-frame rearrangements, and the resulting probabilities were checked against IGoR. In a later analysis, hypergeometric tests were used to score TCR-TCR, TCR-HLA and TCR-CMV co-occurrence, with a repertoire-size bias correction applied to TCR pairs. A later analysis estimated false discovery rates by permuting HLA or CMV assignments 20 times. A later analysis grouped co-occurring TCRs with DBSCAN, adding TCRdist sequence similarity when clustering within HLA-allele-positive subsets. Repertoires with fewer than 30,000 or more than 120,000 public chains, plus five repertoires with anomalous nucleotide sharing, were excluded from co-occurrence clustering. Sourced from immuneACCESS, this table was stored by TCRdb with only in-frame sequences that have V and J called. A share of the clones is absent; for the studies checked, an unresolved V gene accounts for under half, and the remainder has no known explanation. V, J and clone size are those of that table, while D and trimming were read from the DNA. This sample has over 130,000 clones in its table, and 88% of those were observed once. The leading ten clones occupy 0.45% to 0.55% of the sample.

The V gene is TRBV30 and the J gene is TRBJ2-2, with no confident D gene call. What was sequenced was PBMCs. This sequence originates from a middle-aged woman in good health and CMV-seronegative. The DNA sequence is TGTGCCTGGAGTTCCGGGACCGGGGAGCTGTTTTTT. This is translated as CAWSSGTGELFF. Here the CDR3 is joined to the reference TRBV30 and TRBJ2-2 genes, and the full variable domain is: SQTIHQWPATLVQPVGSPLSLECTVEGTSNPNLYWYRQAAGRGLQLLFYSVGIGQISSEVPQNLSASRPQDRQFILSSKKLLLSDSGFYLCAWSSGTGELFFGEGSRLTVL.